Given below is one T cell receptor beta chain in context. Profiled with immunoSEQ multiplex PCR; TCRdb holds only in-frame clones, not every one. The table records roughly 1 million clones, 75% of them present only once. This CDR3 has 16 residues. V gave up 6 bases and J gave up 2 bases; unmatched junction bases: 12. Per the germline V gene, CDR1 is WNHNN and CDR2 is SYGVQD (reference sequence). These data are taken from a study of shared clonotypes between healthy human individuals. This TCR was sampled from a young man in good health. The sample was memory CD4+ T cells sorted from blood. The subset: CD45RA-negative fraction. This chain joins TRBV10-1 and TRBJ2-7; 8 bases align to TRBD1. The DNA of the CDR3 is TGCGCCAGCAGCCAAAAAACGGGACAGGAAGCCTACGAGCAGTACTTC. As protein: CASSQKTGQEAYEQYF.